One sample yielded the 12 T cell receptor beta chains listed below, sequenced in a study of early T cells in non-severe SARS-CoV-2 infection. TCRdb reprocessed the 5' RACE reads via MiXCR and lists one record per CDR3 protein. The sample holds 55,000 to 70,000 distinct CDR3 sequences, about 11% seen once. The material sequenced was whole blood, taken at baseline. All receptors come from an adult who was a healthcare worker with PCR-confirmed SARS-CoV-2 infection or an uninfected control (not recorded which). The donor label of this sample is uncertain.

This clonotype was counted only a few times. V gene TRBV7-9 combines with J gene TRBJ1-2, with 7 bases aligning to TRBD1. Germline trimming cut 1 base from V and 8 bases from J; bases unmatched to any gene: 7. The germline CDR1 and CDR2 sequences are SEHNR and FQNEAQ (reference sequence). CDR3 length equals 14 residues. The CDR3 sequence is CASSLVNRGSGYTF. CDR3 DNA sequence: TGTGCCAGCAGCTTAGTCAACAGGGGTAGCGGCTACACCTTC.

This clonotype was observed a few times. This chain joins TRBV20-1 and TRBJ2-2, with D perhaps TRBD2 (5 bases). The ends were cut back, 1 base at V and 6 bases at J, with 15 bases in the middle. CDR3 length equals 15 residues. Germline values: CDR1 DFQATT, CDR2 SNEGSKA (reference sequence). CDR3: CSARAGWTIAGELFF. The CDR3 DNA sequence: TGCAGTGCTAGAGCGGGGTGGACCATAGCCGGGGAGCTGTTTTTT.

Ten or more counts support this clonotype. V and J are TRBV19 and TRBJ1-1; possibly TRBD1 for D (5 bases). Germline-derived CDR1 and CDR2 are LNHDA and SQIVND (reference sequence). This CDR3 comprises 13 residues. The V gene lost 8 bases and the J gene lost 2 bases, with 12 bases spanning the gap. The CDR3 spells CASEDTLNTEAFF. As DNA, the CDR3 is TGTGCCAGTGAGGACACCCTAAACACTGAAGCTTTCTTT.

This clonotype was detected many times. V and J are TRBV11-2 and TRBJ1-5, with D possibly being TRBD1 (5 bases). The CDR3 totals 14 residues. CDR1 is SGHAT, CDR2 FQNNGV, per germline. Deletions cut 6 bases from V and 0 bases from J, with 9 bases between. The CDR3 region is CASSRDYSNQPQHF. Here the CDR3 DNA reads TGTGCCAGCAGTCGGGACTATAGCAATCAGCCCCAGCATTTT. Based on the CDR3 plus reference TRBV11-2 and TRBJ1-5, the full variable domain is EAGVAQSPRYKIIEKRQSVAFWCNPISGHATLYWYQQILGQGPKLLIQFQNNGVVDDSQLPKDRFSAERLKGVDSTLKIQPAKLEDSAVYLCASSRDYSNQPQHFGDGTRLSIL.

This clonotype has just a few counts. V is TRBV30 and J is TRBJ1-1; no clear D. The V end was cut by 4 bases, the J end by 4 bases, with 13 bases between. The CDR3 loop spans 13 amino acids. Germline CDR1 reads GTSNPN; CDR2 reads SVGIG (reference sequence). The CDR3, as DNA: TGTGCCTGGATAAATAGGGTGGGCACTGAAGCTTTCTTT. This gives the protein CAWINRVGTEAFF.

There are many counts of this clonotype. The V call is TRBV20-1, the J call TRBJ2-3; the match to TRBD1 covers 10 bases. J gave up 3 bases and V 1 base, and 7 bases lay outside the gene matches. The CDR3 is made up of 16 amino acids. CDR1 and CDR2 from the germline V gene are DFQATT and SNEGSKA (reference sequence). CDR3 in amino acids: CSARGDRGSRTDTQYF. The CDR3 coding sequence is TGCAGTGCTAGAGGGGACAGGGGTTCGCGGACAGATACGCAGTATTTT.

This clonotype has a handful of counts. The CDR3 reads CASSEATSTGELFF. The CDR3 DNA reads as TGTGCCAGCAGTGAAGCTACGTCCACCGGGGAGCTGTTTTTT. This chain connects TRBV2 to TRBJ2-2; no reliable D call. V shed 0 bases and J shed 4 bases, with 6 bases lying between them. Germline CDR1 SNHLY, CDR2 FYNNEI. CDR3 size: 14 residues.

V and J are TRBV7-8 and TRBJ2-3, with D possibly matching TRBD1 (6 bases). The CDR3 length is 16 residues. Germline V gene sequence: CDR1 SGHVS, CDR2 FQNEAQ. V lost 2 bases and J lost 6, with 18 bases in between. The DNA of the CDR3 is TGTGCCAGCAGCTTAAATGGACAGACCTTTTCGGATACGCAGTATTTT. This codes for CASSLNGQTFSDTQYF.

This chain uses TRBV12-3 or TRBV12-4 with TRBJ1-1; possibly TRBD1 for D (5 bases). The CDR3 has 14 amino acids. Between the trimmed V and J ends, which lost 6 bases and 3 bases, there was a span of 14 bases. CDR3 region: CASSWGSQDTEAFF. In DNA, the CDR3 is TGTGCCAGCAGCTGGGGGTCTCAGGACACTGAAGCTTTCTTT.

V usage is TRBV24-1 and J usage is TRBJ2-1, with D tentatively TRBD1 (5 bases). The CDR3 runs 15 residues. CDR1 is KGHDR and CDR2 is SFDVKD in the germline V gene. Trimming cost V 4 bases and J 9 bases, with 18 bases left between them. The CDR3: CATSDRTNLNSEQFF. Here the CDR3 DNA reads TGTGCCACCAGTGACCGGACAAACTTGAACAGTGAGCAGTTCTTC.

This clonotype was picked up a small number of times. The rearrangement links TRBV14 to TRBJ2-1; 12 bases agree with TRBD2. The V segment lost 4 bases and the J segment 9 bases; nucleotides outside the gene matches: 1. CDR3 length: 13 amino acids. The V gene's germline CDR1 is SGHDN and CDR2 FVKESK. The CDR3 region is CASSRGLAGEQFF. Written as DNA, the CDR3 is TGTGCCAGCAGCCGGGGACTAGCGGGTGAGCAGTTCTTC.

The rearrangement joins TRBV4-2 to TRBJ2-3; perhaps TRBD2 as D (7 bases). The V end lost 1 base, the J end lost 5 bases, and 19 bases lay between the germline ends. The CDR3 is made up of 17 amino acids. Germline V lookup: CDR1 LGHNA, CDR2 YNFKEQ. CDR3 DNA: TGTGCCAGCAGCCAAGTTTTGGGGGGGCGCAGTCGAGATACGCAGTATTTT. Protein sequence: CASSQVLGGRSRDTQYF.